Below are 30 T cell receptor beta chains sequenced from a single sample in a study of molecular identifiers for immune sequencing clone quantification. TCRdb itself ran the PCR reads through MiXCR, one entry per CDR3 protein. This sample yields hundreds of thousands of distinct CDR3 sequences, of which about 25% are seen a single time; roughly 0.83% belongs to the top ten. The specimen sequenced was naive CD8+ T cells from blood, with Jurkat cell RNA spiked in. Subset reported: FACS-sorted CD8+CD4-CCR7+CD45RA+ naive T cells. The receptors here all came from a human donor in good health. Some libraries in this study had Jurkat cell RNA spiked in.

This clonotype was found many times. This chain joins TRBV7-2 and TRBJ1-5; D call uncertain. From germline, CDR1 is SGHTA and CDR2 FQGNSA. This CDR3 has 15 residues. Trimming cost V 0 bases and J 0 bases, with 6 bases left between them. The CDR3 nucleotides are TGTGCCAGCAGCTTAGCTGACTATAGCAATCAGCCCCAGCATTTT. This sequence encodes CASSLADYSNQPQHF.

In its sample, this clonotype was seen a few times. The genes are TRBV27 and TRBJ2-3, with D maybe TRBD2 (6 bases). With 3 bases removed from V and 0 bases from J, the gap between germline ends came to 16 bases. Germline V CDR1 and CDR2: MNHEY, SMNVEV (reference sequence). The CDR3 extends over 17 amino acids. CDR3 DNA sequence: TGTGCCAGCAGTTTGGCTTTTGGGGGGATTAGCACAGATACGCAGTATTTT. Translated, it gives CASSLAFGGISTDTQYF.

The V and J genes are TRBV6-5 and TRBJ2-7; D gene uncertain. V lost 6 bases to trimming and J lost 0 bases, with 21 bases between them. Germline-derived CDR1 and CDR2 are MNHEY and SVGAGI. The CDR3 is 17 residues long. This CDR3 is CASSPNTRTELSYEQYF. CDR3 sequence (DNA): TGTGCCAGCAGCCCTAATACGAGGACGGAGCTCTCCTACGAGCAGTACTTC.

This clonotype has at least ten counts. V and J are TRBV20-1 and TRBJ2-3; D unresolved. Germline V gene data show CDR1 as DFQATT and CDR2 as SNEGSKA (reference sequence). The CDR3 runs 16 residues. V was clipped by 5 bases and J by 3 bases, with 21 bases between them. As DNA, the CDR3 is TGCAGTGCTGTCTTACGCCGGGTAGATCGGACAGATACGCAGTATTTT. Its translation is CSAVLRRVDRTDTQYF.

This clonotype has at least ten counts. The CDR3 DNA sequence: TGCGCCAGCAGCCAGCTACAGGGCTCCTACGAGCAGTACTTC. This encodes CASSQLQGSYEQYF. The J gene is TRBJ2-7, the V gene TRBV4-1; maybe TRBD1 (6 bases). The V end lost 3 bases, the J end lost 0 bases, and 9 bases lay between the germline ends. Germline loops: CDR1 MGHRA, CDR2 YSYEKL. This CDR3 is 14 amino acids long.

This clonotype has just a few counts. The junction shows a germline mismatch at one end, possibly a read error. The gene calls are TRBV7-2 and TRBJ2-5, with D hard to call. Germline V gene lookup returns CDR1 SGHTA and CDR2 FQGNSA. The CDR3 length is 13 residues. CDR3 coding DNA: TGTGCCGGCAGGAATAAGTACCAAGAGACCCAGTACTTC. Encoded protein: CAGRNKYQETQYF.

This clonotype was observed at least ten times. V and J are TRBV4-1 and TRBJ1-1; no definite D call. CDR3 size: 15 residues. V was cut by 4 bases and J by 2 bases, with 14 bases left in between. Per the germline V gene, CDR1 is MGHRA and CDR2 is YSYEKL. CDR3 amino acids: CASSLNQGSNTEAFF. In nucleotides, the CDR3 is TGCGCCAGCAGCCTCAATCAAGGCAGTAACACTGAAGCTTTCTTT.

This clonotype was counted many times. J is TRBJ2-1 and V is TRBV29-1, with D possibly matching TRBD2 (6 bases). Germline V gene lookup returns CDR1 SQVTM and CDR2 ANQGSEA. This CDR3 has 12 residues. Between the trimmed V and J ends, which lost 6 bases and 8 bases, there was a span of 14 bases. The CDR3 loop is CSVEWGDDEQFF. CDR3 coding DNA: TGCAGCGTCGAGTGGGGGGATGATGAGCAGTTCTTC.

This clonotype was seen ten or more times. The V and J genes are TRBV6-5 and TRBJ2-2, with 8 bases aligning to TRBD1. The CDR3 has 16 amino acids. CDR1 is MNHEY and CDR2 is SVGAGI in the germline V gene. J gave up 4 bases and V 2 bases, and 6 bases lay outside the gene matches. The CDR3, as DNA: TGTGCCAGCAGTTACGCAGGGGGCGCGCTCACCGGGGAGCTGTTTTTT. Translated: CASSYAGGALTGELFF.

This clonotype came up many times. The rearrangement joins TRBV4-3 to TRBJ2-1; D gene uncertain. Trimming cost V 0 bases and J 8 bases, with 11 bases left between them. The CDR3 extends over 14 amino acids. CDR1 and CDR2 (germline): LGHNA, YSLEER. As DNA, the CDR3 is TGCGCCAGCAGCCAAGATTGGAGCAGCTATGAGCAGTTCTTC. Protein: CASSQDWSSYEQFF.

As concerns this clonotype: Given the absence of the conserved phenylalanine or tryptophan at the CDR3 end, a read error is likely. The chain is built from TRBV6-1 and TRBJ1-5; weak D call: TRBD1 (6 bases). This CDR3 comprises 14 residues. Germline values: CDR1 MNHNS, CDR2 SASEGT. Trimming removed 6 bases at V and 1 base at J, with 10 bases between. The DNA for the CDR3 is TGTGCCAGCAGCAGGGGAAACAGCAATCAGCCCCAGCATCTT. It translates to CASSRGNSNQPQHL.

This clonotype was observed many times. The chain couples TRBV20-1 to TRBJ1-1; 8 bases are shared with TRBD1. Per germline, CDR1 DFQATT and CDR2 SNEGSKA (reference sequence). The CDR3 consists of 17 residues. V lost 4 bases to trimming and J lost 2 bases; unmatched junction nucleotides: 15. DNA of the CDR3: TGCAGTGCTACCAAGGACAGGGCGCTTATACTTAACACTGAAGCTTTCTTT. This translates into CSATKDRALILNTEAFF.

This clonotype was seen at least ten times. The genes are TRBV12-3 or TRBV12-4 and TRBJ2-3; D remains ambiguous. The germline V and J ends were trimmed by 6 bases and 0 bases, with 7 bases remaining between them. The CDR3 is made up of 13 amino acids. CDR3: CASRVFSTDTQYF. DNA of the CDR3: TGTGCCAGCAGGGTATTCAGCACAGATACGCAGTATTTT.

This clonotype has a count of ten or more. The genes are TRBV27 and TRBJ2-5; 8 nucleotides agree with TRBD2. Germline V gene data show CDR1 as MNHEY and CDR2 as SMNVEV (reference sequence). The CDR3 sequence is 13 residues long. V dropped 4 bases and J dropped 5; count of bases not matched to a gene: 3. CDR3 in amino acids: CASSWGLGETQYF. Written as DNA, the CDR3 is TGTGCCAGCAGTTGGGGACTAGGCGAGACCCAGTACTTC.

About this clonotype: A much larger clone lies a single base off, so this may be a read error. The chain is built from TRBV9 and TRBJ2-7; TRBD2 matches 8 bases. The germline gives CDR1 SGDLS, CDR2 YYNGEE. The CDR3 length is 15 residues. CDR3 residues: CASSPTSALSYAQYF. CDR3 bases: TGTGCCAGCAGCCCGACTAGCGCGCTCTCCTACGCGCAGTACTTC.

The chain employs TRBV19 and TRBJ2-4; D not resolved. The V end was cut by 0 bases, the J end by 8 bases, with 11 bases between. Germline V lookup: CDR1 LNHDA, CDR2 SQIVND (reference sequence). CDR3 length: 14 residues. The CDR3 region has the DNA TGTGCCAGTAGTATAGATGTGGGGTCGGACATTCAGTACTTC. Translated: CASSIDVGSDIQYF.

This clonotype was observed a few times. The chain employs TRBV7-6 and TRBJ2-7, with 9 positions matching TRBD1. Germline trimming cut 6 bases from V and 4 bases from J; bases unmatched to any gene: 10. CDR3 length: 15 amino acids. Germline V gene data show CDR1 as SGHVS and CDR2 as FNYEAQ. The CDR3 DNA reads TGTGCCAGCAGTCAACGGCGAGACAGGGGGTACGAGCAGTACTTC. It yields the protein CASSQRRDRGYEQYF.

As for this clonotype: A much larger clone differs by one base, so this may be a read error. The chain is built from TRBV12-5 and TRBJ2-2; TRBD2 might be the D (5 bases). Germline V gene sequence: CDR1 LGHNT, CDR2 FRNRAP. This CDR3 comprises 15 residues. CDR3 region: CASGLSFSNTGEPFF. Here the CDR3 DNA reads TGTGCTAGTGGTTTGAGTTTCAGTAACACCGGGGAGCCGTTTTTT.

DNA of the CDR3: TGTGCCAGCAGTTTAACCGGGGAGCCCCAGCATTTT. It yields the protein CASSLTGEPQHF. The chain links TRBV27 to TRBJ1-5; D gene ambiguous. Germline V gene sequence: CDR1 MNHEY, CDR2 SMNVEV (reference sequence). V lost 2 bases to trimming and J lost 8 bases, with 7 bases between them. The CDR3 extends over 12 amino acids.

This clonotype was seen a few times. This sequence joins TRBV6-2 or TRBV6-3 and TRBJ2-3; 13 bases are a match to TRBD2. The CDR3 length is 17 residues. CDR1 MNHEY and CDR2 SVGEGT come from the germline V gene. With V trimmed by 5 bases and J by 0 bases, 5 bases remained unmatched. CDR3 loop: CASSETTSGGSTDTQYF. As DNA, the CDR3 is TGTGCCAGCAGTGAGACGACTAGCGGGGGGAGCACAGATACGCAGTATTTT.

The CDR3 sequence is CASRDKGTEAFF. Written as DNA, the CDR3 is TGTGCCAGCAGAGACAAAGGTACTGAAGCTTTCTTT. The chain has TRBV6-6 and TRBJ1-1; D gene ambiguous. The CDR3 loop spans 12 amino acids. Germline values: CDR1 MNHNY, CDR2 SVGAGI (reference sequence). Trimming removed 6 bases at V and 5 bases at J, with 10 bases between.

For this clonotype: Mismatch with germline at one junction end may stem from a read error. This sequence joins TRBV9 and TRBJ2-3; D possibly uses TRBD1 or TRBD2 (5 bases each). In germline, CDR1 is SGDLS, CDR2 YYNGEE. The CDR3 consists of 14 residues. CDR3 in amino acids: CVSSVGTARDTQYF. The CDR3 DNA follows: TGTGTCAGCAGCGTAGGGACGGCCCGAGATACGCAGTATTTT.

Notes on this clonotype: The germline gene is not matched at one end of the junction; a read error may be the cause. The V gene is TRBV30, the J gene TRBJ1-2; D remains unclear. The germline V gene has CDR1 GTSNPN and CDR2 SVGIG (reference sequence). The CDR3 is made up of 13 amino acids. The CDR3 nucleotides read TGTGCTTGGAGTCCAACGTACCCCGCTGGCTACACCTTC. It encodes CAWSPTYPAGYTF.

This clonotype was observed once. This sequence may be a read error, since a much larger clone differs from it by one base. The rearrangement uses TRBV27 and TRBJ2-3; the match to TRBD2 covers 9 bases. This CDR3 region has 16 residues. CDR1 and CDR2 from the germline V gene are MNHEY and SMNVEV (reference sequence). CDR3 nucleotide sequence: TGTGCCAGCAGTCCTCTAGCGGGACTTAGCACAGATGCGCAGTATTTT. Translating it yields CASSPLAGLSTDAQYF.

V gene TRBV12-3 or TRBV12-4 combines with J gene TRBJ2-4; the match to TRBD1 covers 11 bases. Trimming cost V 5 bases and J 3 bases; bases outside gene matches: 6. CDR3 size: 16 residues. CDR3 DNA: TGTGCCAGCAGTAGGGACAGGGGGTTCCTCAAAAACATTCAGTACTTC. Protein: CASSRDRGFLKNIQYF.

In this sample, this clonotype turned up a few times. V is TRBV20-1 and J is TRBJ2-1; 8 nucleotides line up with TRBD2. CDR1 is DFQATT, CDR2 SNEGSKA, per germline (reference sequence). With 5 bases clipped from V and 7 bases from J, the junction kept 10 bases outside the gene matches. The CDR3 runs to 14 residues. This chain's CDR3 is CSAAHSGETNEQFF. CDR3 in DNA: TGCAGTGCTGCCCATAGCGGGGAAACTAATGAGCAGTTCTTC.

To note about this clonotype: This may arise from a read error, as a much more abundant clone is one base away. The CDR3 here is CASSRDAGLAEQFF. The DNA of the CDR3 is TGCGCCAGCAGCCGAGATGCGGGGCTCGCTGAGCAGTTCTTC. The chain has TRBV4-3 and TRBJ2-1, with D possibly being TRBD2 (6 bases). CDR1 LGHNA and CDR2 YSLEER come from the germline V gene. The CDR3 totals 14 residues. Trimming removed 4 bases from V and 9 bases from J, with 16 bases in between.

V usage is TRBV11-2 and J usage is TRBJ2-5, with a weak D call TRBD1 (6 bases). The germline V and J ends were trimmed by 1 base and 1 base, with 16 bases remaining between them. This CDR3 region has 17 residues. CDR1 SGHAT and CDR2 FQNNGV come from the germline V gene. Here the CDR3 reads CASSLGNLRTVQETQYF. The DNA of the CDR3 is TGTGCCAGCAGCTTAGGGAATCTCCGGACAGTCCAAGAGACCCAGTACTTC.

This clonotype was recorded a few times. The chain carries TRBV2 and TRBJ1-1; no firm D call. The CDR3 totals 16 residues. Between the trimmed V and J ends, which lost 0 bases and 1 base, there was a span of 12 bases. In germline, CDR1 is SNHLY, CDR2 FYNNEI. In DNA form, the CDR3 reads TGTGCCAGCAGTGAAGCGCGGGTCGGAGAGAACACTGAAGCTTTCTTT. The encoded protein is CASSEARVGENTEAFF. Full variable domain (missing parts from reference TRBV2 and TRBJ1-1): EPEVTQTPSHQVTQMGQEVILRCVPISNHLYFYWYRQILGQKVEFLVSFYNNEISEKSEIFDDQFSVERPDGSNFTLKIRSTKLEDSAMYFCASSEARVGENTEAFFGQGTRLTVV.

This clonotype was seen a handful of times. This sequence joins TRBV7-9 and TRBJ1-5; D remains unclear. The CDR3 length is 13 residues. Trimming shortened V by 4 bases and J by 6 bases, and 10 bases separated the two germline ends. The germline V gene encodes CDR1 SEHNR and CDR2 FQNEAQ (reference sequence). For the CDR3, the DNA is TGTGCCAGCAGCTCCGGCTGGGCTCAGCCCCAGCATTTT. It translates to CASSSGWAQPQHF.